The source of this T cell receptor beta chain is a study of CD8+CD57+ T cells in acquired aplastic anemia. Study background: The study obtained an average of roughly 3 ug of DNA from sorted CD4+ and CD8+ cells.

Study-wide results and limits: Patients and controls had in common some 30 CD8+ CDR3 sequences.

The sequenced patients had an expansion of CD8+CD57+ cells seen by flow cytometry. Every patient presented with severe acquired aplastic anemia. TCR beta VDJ and CDR3 profiles were obtained from a genomic DNA template. TCRdb fed the reads into MiXCR, producing one record per CDR3 protein. The data show hundreds of thousands of distinct CDR3 sequences, with around 82% seen just once and over 35% held by the top ten. Germline V gene lookup returns CDR1 SGHVS and CDR2 FQNEAQ. Termini included, the CDR3 measures 13 amino acids. Ten or more counts support this clonotype. Its cognate antigen is unknown. A read error is likely, as this CDR3 ends without the conserved phenylalanine or tryptophan. No DNA is shown, since the ends of the CDR3 on it are uncertain; the CDR3 is the one TCRdb lists.

This clonotype was obtained from a human donor with aplastic anemia. Sequencing was carried out using sorted CD4+, CD8+, or CD8+CD57+ T cells (not recorded which) from PBMCs. The V gene is TRBV7-8, the J gene TRBJ2-3; the table's D call of TRBD1 was not tested on the DNA. CDR3 region: CASSLAGGPDKQY.